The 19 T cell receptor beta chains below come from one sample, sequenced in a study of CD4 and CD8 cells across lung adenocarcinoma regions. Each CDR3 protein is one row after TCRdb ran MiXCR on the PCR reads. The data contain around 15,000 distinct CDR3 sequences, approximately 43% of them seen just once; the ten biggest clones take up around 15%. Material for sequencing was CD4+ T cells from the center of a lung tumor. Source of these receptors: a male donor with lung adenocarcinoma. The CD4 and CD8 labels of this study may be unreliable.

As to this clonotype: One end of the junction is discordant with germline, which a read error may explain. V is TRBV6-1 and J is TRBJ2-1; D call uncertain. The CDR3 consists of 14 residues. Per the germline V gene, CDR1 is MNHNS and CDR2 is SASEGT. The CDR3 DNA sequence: TGTGCCAGCAGTCTCTTTTCGAACACCGATGAGCAGTTTTTT. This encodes CASSLFSNTDEQFF.

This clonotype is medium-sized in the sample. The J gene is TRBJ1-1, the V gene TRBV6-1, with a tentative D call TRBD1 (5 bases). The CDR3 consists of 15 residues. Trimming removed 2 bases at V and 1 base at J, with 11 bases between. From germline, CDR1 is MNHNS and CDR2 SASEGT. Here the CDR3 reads CASSERGTQNTEAFF. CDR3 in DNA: TGTGCCAGCAGTGAACGGGGCACCCAGAACACTGAAGCTTTCTTT.

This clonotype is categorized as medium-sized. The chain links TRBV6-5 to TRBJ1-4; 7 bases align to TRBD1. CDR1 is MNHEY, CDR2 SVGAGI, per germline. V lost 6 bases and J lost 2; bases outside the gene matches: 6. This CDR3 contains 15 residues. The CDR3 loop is CASSGYRGTNEKLFF. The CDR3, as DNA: TGTGCCAGCAGCGGCTACAGGGGCACTAATGAAAAACTGTTTTTT.

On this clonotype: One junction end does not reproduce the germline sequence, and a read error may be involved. CDR3 amino acids: CASSEGTGLGDTDAFF. In nucleotides, the CDR3 is TGTGCCAGCAGTGAAGGAACAGGTTTGGGGGACACTGACGCTTTCTTC. V gene TRBV6-1 combines with J gene TRBJ1-1; tentatively, D is TRBD1 (6 bases). The CDR3 consists of 16 residues. CDR1 and CDR2 (germline): MNHNS, SASEGT.

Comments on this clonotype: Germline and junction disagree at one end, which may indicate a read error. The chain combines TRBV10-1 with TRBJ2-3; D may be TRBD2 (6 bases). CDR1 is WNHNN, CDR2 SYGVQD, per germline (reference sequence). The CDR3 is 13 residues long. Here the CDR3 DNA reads TGCGCCAGCAGTGAGGCGGGAACAGAGACCCAGTATTTC. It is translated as CASSEAGTETQYF.

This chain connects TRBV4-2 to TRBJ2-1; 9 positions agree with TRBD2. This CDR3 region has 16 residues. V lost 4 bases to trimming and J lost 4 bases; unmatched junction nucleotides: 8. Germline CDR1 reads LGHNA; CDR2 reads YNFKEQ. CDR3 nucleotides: TGTGCCAGCAGCCTCCTTAGCGGGAGTACTTACAATGAGCAGTTCTTC. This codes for CASSLLSGSTYNEQFF.

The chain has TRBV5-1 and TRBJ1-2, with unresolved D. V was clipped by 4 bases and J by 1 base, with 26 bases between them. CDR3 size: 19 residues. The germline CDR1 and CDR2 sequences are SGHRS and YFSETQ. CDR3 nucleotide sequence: TGCGCCAGCAGCAAAGGCCCCCAAACAACGATTTTCGGTAACTATGGCTACACCTTC. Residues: CASSKGPQTTIFGNYGYTF. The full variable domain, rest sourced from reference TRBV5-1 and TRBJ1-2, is KAGVTQTPRYLIKTRGQQVTLSCSPISGHRSVSWYQQTPGQGLQFLFEYFSETQRNKGNFPGRFSGRQFSNSRSEMNVSTLELGDSALYLCASSKGPQTTIFGNYGYTFGSGTRLTVV.

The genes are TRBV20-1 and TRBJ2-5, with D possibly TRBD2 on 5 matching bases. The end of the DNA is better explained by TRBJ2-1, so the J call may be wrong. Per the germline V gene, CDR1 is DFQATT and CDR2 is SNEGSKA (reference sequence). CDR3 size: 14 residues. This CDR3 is CSASPGNTYNEQFF. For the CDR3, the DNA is TGCAGTGCTAGTCCCGGGAATACCTACAATGAGCAGTTCTTC.

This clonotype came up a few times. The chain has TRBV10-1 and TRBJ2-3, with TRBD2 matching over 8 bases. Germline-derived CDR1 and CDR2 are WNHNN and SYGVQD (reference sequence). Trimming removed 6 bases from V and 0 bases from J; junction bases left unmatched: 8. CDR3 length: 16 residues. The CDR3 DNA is TGCGCCAGCAGCGAATTAGCGGGATCTAGCACAGATACGCAGTATTTT. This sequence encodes CASSELAGSSTDTQYF.

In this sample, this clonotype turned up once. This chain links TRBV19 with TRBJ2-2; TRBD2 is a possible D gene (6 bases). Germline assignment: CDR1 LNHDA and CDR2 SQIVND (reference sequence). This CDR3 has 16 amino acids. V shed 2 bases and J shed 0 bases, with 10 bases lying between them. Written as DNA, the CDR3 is TGTGCCAGTAGTATATTGCGGGGCTCGAACACCGGGGAGCTGTTTTTT. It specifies CASSILRGSNTGELFF.

The CDR3 nucleotides are TGTGCCAGCAGCTTAGATGACGGAGGCTGGAGTGAGCAGTACTTC. Protein: CASSLDDGGWSEQYF. The rearrangement uses TRBV11-2 and TRBJ2-4; perhaps TRBD2 as D (5 bases). Trimming took off 0 bases at V and 13 bases at J, with 19 bases between the two ends. The CDR3 is 15 amino acids. Germline V lookup: CDR1 SGHAT, CDR2 FQNNGV.

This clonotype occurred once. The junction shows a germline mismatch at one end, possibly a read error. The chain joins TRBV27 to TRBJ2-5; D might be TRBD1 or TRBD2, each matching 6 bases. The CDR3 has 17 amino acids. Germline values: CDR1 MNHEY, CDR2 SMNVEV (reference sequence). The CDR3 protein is CASSAGLGGCGKDTQYF. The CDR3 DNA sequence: TGTGCCAGCAGTGCGGGGCTCGGGGGCTGTGGCAAAGATACCCAGTACTTC.

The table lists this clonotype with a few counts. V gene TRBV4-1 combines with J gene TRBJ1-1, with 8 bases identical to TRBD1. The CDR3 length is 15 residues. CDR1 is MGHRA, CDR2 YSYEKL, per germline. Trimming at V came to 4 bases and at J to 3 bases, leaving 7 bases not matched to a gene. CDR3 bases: TGCGCCAGCAGCCGGGACGGACAGGGTGACACTGAAGCTTTCTTT. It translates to CASSRDGQGDTEAFF.

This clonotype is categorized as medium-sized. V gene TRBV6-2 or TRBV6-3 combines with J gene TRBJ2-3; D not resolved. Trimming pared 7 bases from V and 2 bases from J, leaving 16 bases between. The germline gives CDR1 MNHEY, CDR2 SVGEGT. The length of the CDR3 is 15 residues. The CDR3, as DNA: TGTGCCAGCAACCGGGTGGGCCCTCACACAGATACGCAGTATTTT. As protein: CASNRVGPHTDTQYF.

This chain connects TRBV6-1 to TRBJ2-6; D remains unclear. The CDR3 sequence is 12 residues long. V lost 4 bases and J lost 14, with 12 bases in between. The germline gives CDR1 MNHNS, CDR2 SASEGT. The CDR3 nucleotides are TGTGCCAGCAGTGGAGTTCGTTCAATCCTGACTTTC. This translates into CASSGVRSILTF.

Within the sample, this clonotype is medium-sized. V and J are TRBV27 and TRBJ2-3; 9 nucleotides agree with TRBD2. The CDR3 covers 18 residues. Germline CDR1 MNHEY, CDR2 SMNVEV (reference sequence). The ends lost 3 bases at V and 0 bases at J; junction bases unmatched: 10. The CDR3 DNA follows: TGTGCCAGCAGTTTGGTTCATCTAGCGGGACTTAGCACAGATACGCAGTATTTT. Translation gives CASSLVHLAGLSTDTQYF.

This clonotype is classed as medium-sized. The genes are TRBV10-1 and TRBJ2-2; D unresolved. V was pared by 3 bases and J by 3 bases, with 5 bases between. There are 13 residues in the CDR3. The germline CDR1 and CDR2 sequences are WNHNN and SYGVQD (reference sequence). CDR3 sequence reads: CASSEGDTGELFF. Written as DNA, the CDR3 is TGCGCCAGCAGTGAAGGAGACACCGGGGAGCTGTTTTTT.

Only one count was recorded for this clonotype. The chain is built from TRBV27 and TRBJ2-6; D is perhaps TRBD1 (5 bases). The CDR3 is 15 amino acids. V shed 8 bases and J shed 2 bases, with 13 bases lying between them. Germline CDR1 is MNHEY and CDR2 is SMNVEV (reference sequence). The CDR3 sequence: CASGFGHPGANVLTF. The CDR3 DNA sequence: TGTGCCAGCGGGTTCGGACACCCTGGGGCCAACGTCCTGACTTTC.

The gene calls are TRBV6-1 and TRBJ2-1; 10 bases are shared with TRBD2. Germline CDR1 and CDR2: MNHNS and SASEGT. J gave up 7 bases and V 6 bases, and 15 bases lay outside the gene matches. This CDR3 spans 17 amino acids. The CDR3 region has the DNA TGTGCCAGCAGCCACCCGGGGCTAGCGGGAGTCGAAAATGAGCAGTTCTTC. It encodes CASSHPGLAGVENEQFF.